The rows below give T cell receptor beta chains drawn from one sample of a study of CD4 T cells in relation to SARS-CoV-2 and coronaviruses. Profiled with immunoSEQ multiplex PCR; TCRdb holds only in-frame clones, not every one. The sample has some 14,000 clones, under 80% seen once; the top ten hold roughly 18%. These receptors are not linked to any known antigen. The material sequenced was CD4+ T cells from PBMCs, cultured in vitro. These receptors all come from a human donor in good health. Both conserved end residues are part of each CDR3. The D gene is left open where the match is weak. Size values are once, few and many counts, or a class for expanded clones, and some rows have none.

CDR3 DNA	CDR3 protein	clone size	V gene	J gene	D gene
TGTGCCAGTAGTATATTGCAGGGGGCGATTGGAAACACCATATATTTT	CASSILQGAIGNTIYF	NA	TRBV19	TRBJ1-3	TRBD1
TGTGCCAGCAGCCAAGTCGATCTGAATGAGCAGTTCTTC	CASSQVDLNEQFF	NA	TRBV14	TRBJ2-1	NA
TGTGCCACCAGTGCGAGACGGGACTACTACAATGAGCAGTTCTTC	CATSARRDYYNEQFF	NA	TRBV24-1	TRBJ2-1	TRBD2
TGTGCCAGCAGTGAATTTGCAGAATCCTATGGCTACACCTTC	CASSEFAESYGYTF	few	TRBV2	TRBJ1-2	NA
TGTGCCAGCAGCGCAGCGGGAGCAGGGGGCTACGAGCAGTACTTC	CASSAAGAGGYEQYF	NA	TRBV2	TRBJ2-7	NA
TGTGCCAGCACTATAAGGACGGACTCTGGAAACACCATATATTTT	CASTIRTDSGNTIYF	NA	TRBV6-5	TRBJ1-3	NA
TGTGCCAGCAGCTTGAGGGTGGGAGGGGTCGAGCAGTACTTC	CASSLRVGGVEQYF	NA	TRBV5-4	TRBJ2-7	TRBD2
TGCAGTGCTAGTGGTCTAGCGGGGGATCTGTCCCAGTACTTC	CSASGLAGDLSQYF	NA	TRBV20-1	TRBJ2-5	TRBD2
TGTGCCAGCAGCTTATCGGGCGGAAACCAAGAGACCCAGTACTTC	CASSLSGGNQETQYF	NA	TRBV7-3	TRBJ2-5	NA
TGTGCCATCATGGTTAGCGGGAGCATCACAGATACGCAGTATTTT	CAIMVSGSITDTQYF	NA	TRBV10-3	TRBJ2-3	TRBD2
TGTGCCAGCAGCCAAGGTCAGGGGACTGAAGCTTTCTTT	CASSQGQGTEAFF	NA	TRBV3-1/TRBV3-2	TRBJ1-1	NA
TGCGCCAGCAGCCAAGACTCGGTCGCCAGAACAACCTACAATGAGCAGTTCTTC	CASSQDSVARTTYNEQFF	few	TRBV4-1	TRBJ2-1	NA
TGTGCCAGTAGTCCGGGACCCAGCAATCAGCCCCAGCATTTT	CASSPGPSNQPQHF	once	TRBV19	TRBJ1-5	NA
TGTGCCAGCAGCCTCCTGGGGACAAGCTACGAGCAGTACTTC	CASSLLGTSYEQYF	NA	TRBV14	TRBJ2-7	NA
TGTGCCAGCAGTGGCCAGGGGGACACCGGGGAGCTGTTTTTT	CASSGQGDTGELFF	NA	TRBV6-4	TRBJ2-2	TRBD1
TGTGCCAGCAGCTTGCAACAGGTCATGAACACTGAAGCTTTCTTT	CASSLQQVMNTEAFF	NA	TRBV5-4	TRBJ1-1	NA
TGTGCCAGTAGTAGCCTAGCGGTCCAAGAGACCCAGTACTTC	CASSSLAVQETQYF	NA	TRBV19	TRBJ2-5	TRBD2